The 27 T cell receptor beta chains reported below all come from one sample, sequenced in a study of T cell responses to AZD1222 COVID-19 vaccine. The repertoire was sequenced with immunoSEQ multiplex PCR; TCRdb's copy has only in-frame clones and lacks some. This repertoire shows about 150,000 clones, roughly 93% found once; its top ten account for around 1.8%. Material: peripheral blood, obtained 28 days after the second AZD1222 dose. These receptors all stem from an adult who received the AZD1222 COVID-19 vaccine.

The CDR3 loop reads CASSLQGSRTEAFF. DNA of the CDR3: TGTGCCAGCAGCTTACAGGGATCTCGCACTGAAGCTTTCTTT. The V and J genes are TRBV5-6 and TRBJ1-1; possible D gene TRBD1, 6 bases. Looked up from germline, CDR1 is SGHDT and CDR2 is YYEEEE. V was shortened by 2 bases and J by 4 bases, with 12 bases between the two germline ends. CDR3 size: 14 residues.

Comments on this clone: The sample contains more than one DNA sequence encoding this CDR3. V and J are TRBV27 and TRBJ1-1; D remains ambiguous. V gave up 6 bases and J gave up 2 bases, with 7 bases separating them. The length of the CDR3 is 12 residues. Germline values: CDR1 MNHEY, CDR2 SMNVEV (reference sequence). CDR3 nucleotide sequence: TGTGCCAGCAGCACCGGAAACACTGAAGCTTTCTTT. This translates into CASSTGNTEAFF.

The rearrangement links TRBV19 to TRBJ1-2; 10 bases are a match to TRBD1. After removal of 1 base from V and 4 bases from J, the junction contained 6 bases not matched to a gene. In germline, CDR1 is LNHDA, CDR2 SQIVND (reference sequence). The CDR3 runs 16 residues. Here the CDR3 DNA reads TGTGCCAGTAGTATAGGAAGGACAGGGGGAACCTATGGCTACACCTTC. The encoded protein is CASSIGRTGGTYGYTF. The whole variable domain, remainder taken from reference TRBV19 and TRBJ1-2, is DGGITQSPKYLFRKEGQNVTLSCEQNLNHDAMYWYRQDPGQGLRLIYYSQIVNDFQKGDIAEGYSVSREKKESFPLTVTSAQKNPTAFYLCASSIGRTGGTYGYTFGSGTRLTVV.

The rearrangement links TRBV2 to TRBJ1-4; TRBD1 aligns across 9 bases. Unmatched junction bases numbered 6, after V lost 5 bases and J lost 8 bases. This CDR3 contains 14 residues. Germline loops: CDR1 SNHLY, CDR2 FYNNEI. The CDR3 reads CASSLGQGGEKLFF. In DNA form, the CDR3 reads TGTGCCAGCAGTTTGGGACAGGGCGGCGAAAAACTGTTTTTT.

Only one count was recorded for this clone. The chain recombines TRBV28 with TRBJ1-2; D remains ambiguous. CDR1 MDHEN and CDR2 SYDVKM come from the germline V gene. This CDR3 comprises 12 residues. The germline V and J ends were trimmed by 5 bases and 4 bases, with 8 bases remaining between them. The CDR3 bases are TGTGCCAGCAGTCTATATGCCTATGGCTACACCTTC. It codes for CASSLYAYGYTF.

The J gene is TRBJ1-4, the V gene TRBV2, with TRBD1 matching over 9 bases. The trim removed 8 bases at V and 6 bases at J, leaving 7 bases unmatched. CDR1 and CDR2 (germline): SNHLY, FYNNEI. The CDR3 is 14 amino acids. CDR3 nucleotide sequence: TGTGCCAGCTCCTCGGACAGGGGATATGAAAAACTGTTTTTT. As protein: CASSSDRGYEKLFF.

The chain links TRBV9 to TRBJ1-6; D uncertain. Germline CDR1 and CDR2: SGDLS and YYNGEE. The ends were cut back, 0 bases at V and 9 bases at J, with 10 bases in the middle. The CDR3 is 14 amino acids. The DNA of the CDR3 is TGTGCCAGCAGCGTAGGGCCAGACGGTTCACCCCTCCACTTT. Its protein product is CASSVGPDGSPLHF.

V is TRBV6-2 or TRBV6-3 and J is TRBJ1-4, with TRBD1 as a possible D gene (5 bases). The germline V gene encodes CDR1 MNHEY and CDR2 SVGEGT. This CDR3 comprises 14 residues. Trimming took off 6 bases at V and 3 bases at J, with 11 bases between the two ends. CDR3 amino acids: CASSPGGSNEKLFF. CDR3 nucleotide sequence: TGTGCCAGCAGCCCCGGGGGGTCTAATGAAAAACTGTTTTTT.

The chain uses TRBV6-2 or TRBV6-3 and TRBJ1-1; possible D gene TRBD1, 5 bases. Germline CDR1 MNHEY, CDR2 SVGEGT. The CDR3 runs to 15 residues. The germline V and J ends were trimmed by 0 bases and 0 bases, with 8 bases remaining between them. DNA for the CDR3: TGTGCCAGCAGTTACTCGACAGTCATGAACACTGAAGCTTTCTTT. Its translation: CASSYSTVMNTEAFF.

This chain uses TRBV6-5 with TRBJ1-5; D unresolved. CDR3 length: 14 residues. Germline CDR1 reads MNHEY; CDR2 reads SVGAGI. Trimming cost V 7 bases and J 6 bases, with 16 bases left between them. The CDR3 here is CASTSRSGAQPQHF. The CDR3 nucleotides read TGTGCCAGCACTAGCAGGTCCGGAGCTCAGCCCCAGCATTTT.

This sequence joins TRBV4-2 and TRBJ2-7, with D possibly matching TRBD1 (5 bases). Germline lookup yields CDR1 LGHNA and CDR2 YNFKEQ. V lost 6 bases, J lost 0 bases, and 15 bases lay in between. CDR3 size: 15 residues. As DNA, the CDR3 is TGTGCCAGCAGTTCTAGACAGACGAGCTCCTACGAGCAGTACTTC. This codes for CASSSRQTSSYEQYF.

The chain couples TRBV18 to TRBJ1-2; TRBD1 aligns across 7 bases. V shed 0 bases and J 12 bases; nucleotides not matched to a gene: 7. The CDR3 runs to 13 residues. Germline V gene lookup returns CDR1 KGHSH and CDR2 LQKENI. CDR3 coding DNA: TGTGCCAGCTCACCACCAGGGACAGCCACTAACACCTTC. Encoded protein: CASSPPGTATNTF. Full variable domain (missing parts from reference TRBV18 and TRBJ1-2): NAGVMQNPRHLVRRRGQEARLRCSPMKGHSHVYWYRQLPEEGLKFMVYLQKENIIDESGMPKERFSAEFPKEGPSILRIQQVVRGDSAAYFCASSPPGTATNTFGSGTRLTVV.

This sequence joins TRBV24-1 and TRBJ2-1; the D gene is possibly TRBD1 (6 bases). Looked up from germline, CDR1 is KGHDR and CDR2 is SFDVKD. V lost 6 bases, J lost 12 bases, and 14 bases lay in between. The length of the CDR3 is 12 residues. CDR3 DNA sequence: TGTGCCACCAGTCTAGAGGGGGTAGTGCAGTTCTTC. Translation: CATSLEGVVQFF.

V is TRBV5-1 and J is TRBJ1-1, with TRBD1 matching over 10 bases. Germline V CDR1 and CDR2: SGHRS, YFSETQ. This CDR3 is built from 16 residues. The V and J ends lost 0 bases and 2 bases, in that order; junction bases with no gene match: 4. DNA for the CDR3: TGCGCCAGCAGCTTGGCCGGACAGGGGGAAAACACTGAAGCTTTCTTT. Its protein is CASSLAGQGENTEAFF.

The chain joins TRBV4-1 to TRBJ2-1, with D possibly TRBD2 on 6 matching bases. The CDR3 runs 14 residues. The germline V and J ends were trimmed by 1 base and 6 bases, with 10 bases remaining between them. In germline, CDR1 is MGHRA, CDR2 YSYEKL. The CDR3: CASSQGSGSNEQFF. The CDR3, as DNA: TGCGCCAGCAGCCAAGGATCCGGGAGCAATGAGCAGTTCTTC.

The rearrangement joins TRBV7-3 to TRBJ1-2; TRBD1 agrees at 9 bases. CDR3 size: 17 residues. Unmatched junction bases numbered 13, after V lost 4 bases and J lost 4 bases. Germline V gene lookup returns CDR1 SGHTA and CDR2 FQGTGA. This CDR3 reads CASSCAGDRAPLYGYTF. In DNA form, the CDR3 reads TGTGCCAGCAGCTGTGCTGGGGACAGGGCCCCCCTCTATGGCTACACCTTC.

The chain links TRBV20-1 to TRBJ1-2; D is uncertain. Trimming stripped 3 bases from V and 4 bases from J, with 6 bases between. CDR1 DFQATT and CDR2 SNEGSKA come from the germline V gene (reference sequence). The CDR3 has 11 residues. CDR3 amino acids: CSASSSYGYTF. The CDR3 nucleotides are TGCAGTGCTAGCTCTAGCTATGGCTACACCTTC.

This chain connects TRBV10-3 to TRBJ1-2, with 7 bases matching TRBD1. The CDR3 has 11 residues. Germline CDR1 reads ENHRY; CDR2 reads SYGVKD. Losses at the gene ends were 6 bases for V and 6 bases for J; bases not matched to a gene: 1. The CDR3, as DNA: TGTGCCATCAGGACAGGGAATGGCTACACCTTC. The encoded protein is CAIRTGNGYTF.

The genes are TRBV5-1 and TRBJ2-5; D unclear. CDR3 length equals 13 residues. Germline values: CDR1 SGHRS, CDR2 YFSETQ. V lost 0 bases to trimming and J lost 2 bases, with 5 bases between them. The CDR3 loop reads CASSLVGQETQYF. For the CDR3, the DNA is TGCGCCAGCAGCTTGGTAGGGCAAGAGACCCAGTACTTC.

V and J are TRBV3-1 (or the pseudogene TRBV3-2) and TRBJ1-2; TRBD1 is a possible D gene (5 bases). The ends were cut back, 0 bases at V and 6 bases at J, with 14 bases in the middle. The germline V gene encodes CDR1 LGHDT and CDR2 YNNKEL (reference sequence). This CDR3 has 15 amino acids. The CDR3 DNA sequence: TGTGCCAGCAGCCAAGATCGAGTAGGGACGCATGGCTACACCTTC. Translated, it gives CASSQDRVGTHGYTF.

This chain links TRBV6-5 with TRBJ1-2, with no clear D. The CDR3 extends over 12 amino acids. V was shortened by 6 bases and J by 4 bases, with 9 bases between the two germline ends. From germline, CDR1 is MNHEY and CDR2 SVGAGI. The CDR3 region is CASRQFRYGYTF. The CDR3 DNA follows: TGTGCCAGCAGACAGTTTCGCTATGGCTACACCTTC.

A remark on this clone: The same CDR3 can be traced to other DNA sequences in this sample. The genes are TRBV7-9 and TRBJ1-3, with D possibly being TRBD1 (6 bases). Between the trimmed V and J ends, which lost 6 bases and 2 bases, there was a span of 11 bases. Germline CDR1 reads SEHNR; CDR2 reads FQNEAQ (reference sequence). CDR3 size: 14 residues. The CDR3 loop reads CASSLGGAGNTIYF. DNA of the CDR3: TGTGCCAGCAGTCTAGGGGGGGCTGGAAACACCATATATTTT.

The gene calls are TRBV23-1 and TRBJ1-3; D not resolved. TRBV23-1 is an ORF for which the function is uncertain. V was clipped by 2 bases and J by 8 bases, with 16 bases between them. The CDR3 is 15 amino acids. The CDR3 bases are TGCGCCAGCAGTCAAGAAACCCACCTTAGGGACACCATATATTTT. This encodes CASSQETHLRDTIYF.

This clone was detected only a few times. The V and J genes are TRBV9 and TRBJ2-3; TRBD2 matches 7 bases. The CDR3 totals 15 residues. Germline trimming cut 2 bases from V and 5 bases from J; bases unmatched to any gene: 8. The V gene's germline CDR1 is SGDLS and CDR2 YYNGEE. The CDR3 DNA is TGTGCCAGCAGCGTCACGGTGGGGGGGAAAGATACGCAGTATTTT. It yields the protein CASSVTVGGKDTQYF.

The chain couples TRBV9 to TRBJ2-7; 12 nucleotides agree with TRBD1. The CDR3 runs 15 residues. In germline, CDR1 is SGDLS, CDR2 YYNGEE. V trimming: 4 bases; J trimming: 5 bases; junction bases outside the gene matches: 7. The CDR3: CASSSSGTGGNEQYF. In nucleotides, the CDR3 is TGTGCCAGCAGCAGCTCCGGGACAGGGGGCAACGAGCAGTACTTC.

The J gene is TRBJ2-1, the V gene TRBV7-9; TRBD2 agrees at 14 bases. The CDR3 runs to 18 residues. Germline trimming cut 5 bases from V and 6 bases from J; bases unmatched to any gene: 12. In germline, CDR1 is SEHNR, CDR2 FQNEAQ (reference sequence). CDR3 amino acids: CASSQSGTSGRRGNEQFF. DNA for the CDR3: TGTGCCAGCAGCCAGTCCGGGACTAGCGGGAGACGGGGCAATGAGCAGTTCTTC.

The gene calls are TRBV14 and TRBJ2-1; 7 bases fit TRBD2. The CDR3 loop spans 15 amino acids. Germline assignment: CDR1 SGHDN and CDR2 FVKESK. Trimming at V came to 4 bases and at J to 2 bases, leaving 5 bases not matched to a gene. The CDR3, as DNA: TGTGCCAGCAGCCGTCTACTAGCGACCTACAATGAGCAGTTCTTC. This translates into CASSRLLATYNEQFF.